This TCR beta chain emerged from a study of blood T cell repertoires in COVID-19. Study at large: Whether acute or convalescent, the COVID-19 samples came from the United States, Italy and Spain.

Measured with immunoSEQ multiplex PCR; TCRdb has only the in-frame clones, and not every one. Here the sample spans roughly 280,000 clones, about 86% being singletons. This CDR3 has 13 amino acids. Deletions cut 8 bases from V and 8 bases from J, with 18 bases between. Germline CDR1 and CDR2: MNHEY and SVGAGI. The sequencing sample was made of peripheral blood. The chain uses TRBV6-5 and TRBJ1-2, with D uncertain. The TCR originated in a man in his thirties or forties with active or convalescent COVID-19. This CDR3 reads CASGEGRISGYTF. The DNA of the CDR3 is TGTGCCAGCGGGGAGGGTCGAATTTCGGGCTACACCTTC.